This T cell receptor (beta chain) was sequenced during a study of OX40 agonist ivuxolimab in advanced cancers. The overall study: There were three patients with partial responses, one having hepatocellular carcinoma and two cutaneous melanoma.

The V gene's germline CDR1 is MNHEY and CDR2 SMNVEV (reference sequence). Trimming removed 1 base from V and 13 bases from J, with 16 bases in between. The CDR3 length is 13 residues. Assay: immunoSEQ multiplex PCR; the TCRdb copy retains only in-frame clones and omits some. The sample has 77,000 or so clones; about nine tenths are singletons. This rearrangement joins TRBV27 to TRBJ1-2, with D hard to call. The receptor was isolated from an adult with an advanced solid tumor such as melanoma, head and neck, liver or kidney cancer. This specimen was CD4+ or CD8+ T cells sorted from blood, taken in a trial of the OX40 agonist ivuxolimab. The CDR3: CASSLFVGLGRTF. The CDR3 region has the DNA TGTGCCAGCAGTTTATTTGTAGGTCTGGGCCGCACCTTC.